This TCR beta chain was observed in a study of T cell repertoires in cytomegalovirus infection. Whole-study findings and limits: Frequencies of public TCR beta families were cumulated, and this identified carriers of CMV plus the relevant HLA.

TCRdb ran MiXCR on the reads and lists one entry per CDR3 protein. Among roughly 100,000 distinct CDR3 sequences listed, 16% were seen once. Trimming at V came to 5 bases and at J to 5 bases, leaving 10 bases not matched to a gene. Germline V CDR1 and CDR2: DFQATT, SNEGSKA (reference sequence). The CDR3 runs 15 residues. Of note for this clonotype: No antigen is known for it.

This chain joins TRBV20-1 and TRBJ2-5; the match to TRBD2 covers 11 bases. The clonotype originates from a human donor in good health (CMV status not recorded). Some clones in this sample may be carry-over from other donors' samples. The source material was PBMCs. This chain's CDR3 is CSAPLAGGARETQYF. The CDR3, as DNA: TGCAGTGCTCCCCTAGCGGGGGGCGCCAGGGAGACCCAGTACTTC.